These T cell receptor beta chains were read from a single sample in a study of a mutant IDH1 vaccine in newly diagnosed glioma. Their recognized antigens are unknown. TCRdb's copy holds only in-frame clones and misses some; the assay was immunoSEQ multiplex PCR. This sample has under 45,000 clones, with less than 85% found just once. Sequenced here: PBMCs, sampled from a glioma patient whose treatment included an IDH1 peptide vaccine. Receptors were obtained from a woman between 18 and 29 years old with glioma. Some clones in this sample may be carry-over from other donors' samples. Each CDR3 is given with its conserved first and last residue. Each record gives: CDR3 protein, CDR3 DNA, clone size, J gene, V gene, D gene. A D gene is named only where the DNA matches it firmly. Some rows have no size entry. The others give once, few or many, or a class for an expanded clone.

CDR3aa: CASSQGLNNEQFF
CDR3nt: TGTGCCAGCAGCCAAGGGCTAAACAATGAGCAGTTCTTC
abundance: NA
j_gene: TRBJ2-1
v_gene: TRBV14
d_gene: NA

CDR3aa: CASSTGGGGYTF
CDR3nt: TGTGCCAGTTCAACAGGGGGCGGTGGCTACACCTTC
abundance: few
j_gene: TRBJ1-2
v_gene: TRBV9
d_gene: TRBD1

CDR3aa: CASSLVADNEQFF
CDR3nt: TGTGCCAGCAGCTTAGTGGCTGACAATGAGCAGTTCTTC
abundance: NA
j_gene: TRBJ2-1
v_gene: TRBV7-9
d_gene: NA

CDR3aa: CASIFTGRGQPQHF
CDR3nt: TGTGCCAGCATCTTTACAGGACGGGGTCAGCCCCAGCATTTT
abundance: NA
j_gene: TRBJ1-5
v_gene: TRBV5-8
d_gene: NA

CDR3aa: CASSLETDTQYF
CDR3nt: TGCGCCAGCAGCTTGGAAACAGATACGCAGTATTTT
abundance: NA
j_gene: TRBJ2-3
v_gene: TRBV5-1
d_gene: NA

CDR3aa: CASSSRDRAYNEQFF
CDR3nt: TGTGCCAGCAGTTCGAGGGACAGGGCCTACAATGAGCAGTTCTTC
abundance: NA
j_gene: TRBJ2-1
v_gene: TRBV27
d_gene: TRBD1

CDR3aa: CASSVAPTGTGGGEQYF
CDR3nt: TGTGCCAGCAGCGTAGCCCCTACGGGTACGGGGGGAGGCGAGCAGTACTTC
abundance: NA
j_gene: TRBJ2-7
v_gene: TRBV9
d_gene: TRBD2

CDR3aa: CASSLQGADTEAFF
CDR3nt: TGTGCCAGCAGCTTACAGGGGGCGGATACTGAAGCTTTCTTT
abundance: NA
j_gene: TRBJ1-1
v_gene: TRBV7-8
d_gene: TRBD1

CDR3aa: CASSLLVGAGEQFF
CDR3nt: TGTGCCAGCAGCCTACTCGTTGGGGCAGGTGAGCAGTTCTTC
abundance: NA
j_gene: TRBJ2-1
v_gene: TRBV11-3
d_gene: NA

CDR3aa: CASSDSQPSGANVLTF
CDR3nt: TGTGCCAGCAGTGACTCCCAGCCCTCTGGGGCCAACGTCCTGACTTTC
abundance: NA
j_gene: TRBJ2-6
v_gene: TRBV6-4
d_gene: NA

CDR3aa: CASSLKLGAVKNIQYF
CDR3nt: TGCGCCAGCAGCTTGAAGCTGGGGGCGGTCAAAAACATTCAGTACTTC
abundance: once
j_gene: TRBJ2-4
v_gene: TRBV5-1
d_gene: NA

CDR3aa: CASSLLGVGTGELFF
CDR3nt: TGTGCCAGCAGCTTACTGGGCGTTGGGACCGGGGAGCTGTTTTTT
abundance: NA
j_gene: TRBJ2-2
v_gene: TRBV7-3
d_gene: NA

CDR3aa: CASSSPVQETQYF
CDR3nt: TGCGCCAGCAGCTCCCCGGTCCAAGAGACCCAGTACTTC
abundance: NA
j_gene: TRBJ2-5
v_gene: TRBV5-1
d_gene: NA

CDR3aa: CASRRGTDTQYF
CDR3nt: TGTGCCAGCAGGAGGGGCACAGATACGCAGTATTTT
abundance: NA
j_gene: TRBJ2-3
v_gene: TRBV7-2
d_gene: NA

CDR3aa: CASMGASSLGGYTF
CDR3nt: TGTGCCAGCATGGGAGCTTCGAGCTTGGGGGGCTACACCTTC
abundance: NA
j_gene: TRBJ1-2
v_gene: TRBV6-5
d_gene: NA

CDR3aa: CASSDLRAEQYF
CDR3nt: TGTGCCAGCAGTGACCTCAGGGCCGAGCAGTACTTC
abundance: NA
j_gene: TRBJ2-7
v_gene: TRBV25-1
d_gene: NA

CDR3aa: CASSPRGRETQYF
CDR3nt: TGTGCCAGCTCACCGAGGGGGCGGGAGACCCAGTACTTC
abundance: NA
j_gene: TRBJ2-5
v_gene: TRBV18
d_gene: TRBD1

CDR3aa: CASSEATVPSEAFF
CDR3nt: TGTGCCAGCAGTGAAGCGACAGTCCCATCGGAAGCTTTCTTT
abundance: medium-sized
j_gene: TRBJ1-1
v_gene: TRBV25-1
d_gene: NA

CDR3aa: CASSLGLAAEGTWNEQFF
CDR3nt: TGTGCCAGCAGCTTAGGCCTGGCAGCGGAAGGTACGTGGAATGAGCAGTTCTTC
abundance: NA
j_gene: TRBJ2-1
v_gene: TRBV13
d_gene: NA

CDR3aa: CASSQGYEQYF
CDR3nt: TGTGCCAGCAGCCAAGGATACGAGCAGTACTTC
abundance: few
j_gene: TRBJ2-7
v_gene: TRBV14
d_gene: NA

CDR3aa: CASSPPSGGSYNEQFF
CDR3nt: TGTGCCAGCAGCCCACCTAGCGGGGGCTCCTACAATGAGCAGTTCTTC
abundance: NA
j_gene: TRBJ2-1
v_gene: TRBV9
d_gene: TRBD2

CDR3aa: CTSRGLAPYEQYF
CDR3nt: TGTACCTCCCGGGGTCTAGCGCCCTACGAGCAGTACTTC
abundance: NA
j_gene: TRBJ2-7
v_gene: TRBV19
d_gene: NA

CDR3aa: CASIPDRAANQPQHF
CDR3nt: TGTGCCAGTATCCCGGACAGGGCGGCTAACCAGCCCCAGCATTTT
abundance: once
j_gene: TRBJ1-5
v_gene: TRBV19
d_gene: TRBD1

CDR3aa: CASNVFGAASYNEQFF
CDR3nt: TGTGCCAGCAATGTTTTTGGCGCAGCTTCCTACAATGAGCAGTTCTTC
abundance: NA
j_gene: TRBJ2-1
v_gene: TRBV19
d_gene: NA

CDR3aa: CASSLEDTQYF
CDR3nt: TGTGCCAGCAGCTTAGAAGATACGCAGTATTTT
abundance: NA
j_gene: TRBJ2-3
v_gene: TRBV5-6
d_gene: NA

CDR3aa: CASSYSGGDQAFF
CDR3nt: TGTGCCAGCAGTTACTCAGGAGGGGATCAAGCTTTCTTT
abundance: NA
j_gene: TRBJ1-1
v_gene: TRBV6-5
d_gene: NA

CDR3aa: CASSNQGYGEQYF
CDR3nt: TGTGCCAGCAGCAACCAGGGTTACGGCGAGCAGTACTTC
abundance: NA
j_gene: TRBJ2-7
v_gene: TRBV6-5
d_gene: NA

CDR3aa: CASSSLSRNTIYF
CDR3nt: TGTGCCAGCAGTTCCCTATCGCGAAACACCATATATTTT
abundance: NA
j_gene: TRBJ1-3
v_gene: TRBV28
d_gene: NA

CDR3aa: CAAGFGQPQHF
CDR3nt: TGTGCCGCGGGTTTCGGTCAGCCCCAGCATTTT
abundance: few
j_gene: TRBJ1-5
v_gene: TRBV28
d_gene: NA

CDR3aa: CASSSEPQLPNTEAFF
CDR3nt: TGCGCCAGCAGCTCCGAACCACAGCTACCCAACACTGAAGCTTTCTTT
abundance: NA
j_gene: TRBJ1-1
v_gene: TRBV5-1
d_gene: NA

CDR3aa: CASSVAGGNTGELFF
CDR3nt: TGTGCCAGCAGTGTAGCGGGGGGAAACACCGGGGAGCTGTTTTTT
abundance: NA
j_gene: TRBJ2-2
v_gene: TRBV7-7
d_gene: TRBD2

CDR3aa: CASRILAGWDNEQFF
CDR3nt: TGTGCCAGCAGAATACTAGCGGGTTGGGACAATGAGCAGTTCTTC
abundance: NA
j_gene: TRBJ2-1
v_gene: TRBV6-1
d_gene: TRBD2

CDR3aa: CASRQTGNTEAFF
CDR3nt: TGCGCCAGCAGGCAGACAGGGAACACTGAAGCTTTCTTT
abundance: NA
j_gene: TRBJ1-1
v_gene: TRBV4-1
d_gene: NA

CDR3aa: CAIRGDSSYNEQFF
CDR3nt: TGTGCCATCAGGGGCGATAGCTCCTACAATGAGCAGTTCTTC
abundance: NA
j_gene: TRBJ2-1
v_gene: TRBV10-3
d_gene: NA

CDR3aa: CASSYIGTSGFNEQYF
CDR3nt: TGTGCCAGCAGTTACATTGGGACTAGCGGGTTCAACGAGCAGTACTTC
abundance: NA
j_gene: TRBJ2-7
v_gene: TRBV28
d_gene: TRBD2

CDR3aa: CASSLAGSQWGTNYGYTF
CDR3nt: TGTGCCAGCAGCTTAGCGGGTAGTCAGTGGGGTACCAACTATGGCTACACCTTC
abundance: NA
j_gene: TRBJ1-2
v_gene: TRBV13
d_gene: NA

CDR3aa: CASSQESRGAPDTQYF
CDR3nt: TGTGCCAGCAGCCAAGAAAGTCGCGGGGCGCCAGATACGCAGTATTTT
abundance: once
j_gene: TRBJ2-3
v_gene: TRBV4-2
d_gene: NA

CDR3aa: CASGLDPQGDGELFF
CDR3nt: TGTGCTAGTGGTTTAGACCCCCAGGGAGACGGGGAGCTGTTTTTT
abundance: NA
j_gene: TRBJ2-2
v_gene: TRBV12-5
d_gene: NA

CDR3aa: CASSPAGGEETQYF
CDR3nt: TGTGCCAGCAGCCCTGCTGGGGGAGAAGAGACCCAGTACTTC
abundance: NA
j_gene: TRBJ2-5
v_gene: TRBV7-9
d_gene: NA